This entry features one T cell receptor beta chain sequence. Documented time point: baseline pretreatment blood. The treatment is: 15 Gy SBRT to primary tumor, nephrectomy 4 weeks later. Assay used: immunoSEQ multiplex PCR; TCRdb lists only in-frame clones, some missing. The sample has approximately 110,000 clones; roughly four fifths are singletons. The data derive from a study of radiation and T cells in renal cell carcinoma. Germline V lookup: CDR1 SEHNR, CDR2 FQNEAQ (reference sequence). The CDR3 sequence is 16 residues long. V gave up 4 bases and J gave up 5 bases, with 15 bases separating them. The receptor's source is a woman in her sixties or seventies with renal cell carcinoma. The chain employs TRBV7-9 and TRBJ1-6; perhaps TRBD1 as D (5 bases). The sequencing used blood, collected from a patient whose treatment included radiotherapy and nephrectomy. The CDR3 nucleotides are TGTGCCAGCAGCTCTTCTCAGGGAACGAATAATTCACCCCTCCACTTT. This sequence encodes CASSSSQGTNNSPLHF.